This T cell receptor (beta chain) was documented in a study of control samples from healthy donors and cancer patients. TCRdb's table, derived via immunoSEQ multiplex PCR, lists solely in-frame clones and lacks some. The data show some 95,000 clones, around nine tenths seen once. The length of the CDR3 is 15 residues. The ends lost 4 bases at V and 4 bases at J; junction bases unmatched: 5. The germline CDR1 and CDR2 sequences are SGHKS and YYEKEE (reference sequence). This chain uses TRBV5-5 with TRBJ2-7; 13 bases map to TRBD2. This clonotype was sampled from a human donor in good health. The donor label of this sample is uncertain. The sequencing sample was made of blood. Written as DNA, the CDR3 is TGTGCCAGCAGCCAGGGACTAGCGGGGTCATACGAGCAGTACGTC. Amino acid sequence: CASSQGLAGSYEQYV.